Sequencing of this TCR beta chain was carried out in a study of OX40 agonist ivuxolimab in advanced cancers. About the research overall: The dose of intravenous ivuxolimab that patients received every 2 weeks ranged from 0.01 to 10 mg/kg. Two patients with cutaneous melanoma and one with hepatocellular carcinoma, three in total, showed partial responses. Patients in dose escalation had liver, melanoma, kidney or head and neck cancers.

TCRdb's copy holds only in-frame clones and misses some; the assay was immunoSEQ multiplex PCR. This table has 38,000 or so clones, about 89% appearing once. CDR1 and CDR2 (germline): SQVTM, ANQGSEA. Trimming removed 0 bases from V and 5 bases from J; junction bases left unmatched: 5. CDR3 length equals 14 residues. The sample was CD4+ or CD8+ T cells sorted from blood, taken in a trial of the OX40 agonist ivuxolimab. The V call is TRBV29-1, the J call TRBJ1-2; 8 bases fit TRBD1. This TCR was sampled from an adult with an advanced solid tumor such as melanoma, head and neck, liver or kidney cancer. Written as DNA, the CDR3 is TGCAGCGTTGAAGAGCGCAGGGGGCTATATGGCTACACCTTC. It specifies CSVEERRGLYGYTF.